Below, 2 T cell receptor beta chains from the same sample are listed, as sequenced in a study of T-cell reconstitution after alpha-beta-depleted transplantation in children. Unique molecular identifiers were used in preparing the TCRbeta library. MiXCR, applied by TCRdb to the PCR reads, yields one record per CDR3 protein. Of about 980,000 distinct CDR3 sequences listed, roughly 29% are singletons. This sample comprised PBMCs, mostly from graft donor cells, obtained 360 days after TCRalphabeta/CD19-depleted stem cell transplant. All receptors derive from a boy under two years old who had a stem cell transplant for SCID, so the T cells may come from the graft donor.

The table lists this clonotype with many counts. The V call is TRBV6-5, the J call TRBJ2-1, with 9 bases fitting TRBD1. The CDR3 is 14 amino acids. Trimming cost V 0 bases and J 8 bases; bases outside gene matches: 2. Germline V gene sequence: CDR1 MNHEY, CDR2 SVGAGI. The CDR3 spells CASSYSGDRDEQFF. The CDR3 nucleotides read TGTGCCAGCAGTTACTCCGGGGACAGGGATGAGCAGTTCTTC.

This clonotype was seen only a few times. This chain joins TRBV5-1 and TRBJ2-3; 8 bases map to TRBD1. This CDR3 is built from 17 residues. Germline assignment: CDR1 SGHRS and CDR2 YFSETQ. V lost 1 base, J lost 3 bases, and 10 bases stayed unmatched. Written as DNA, the CDR3 is TGCGCCAGCAGCTTGACCAACAGGGGGGCTTCAACAGATACGCAGTATTTT. It is translated as CASSLTNRGASTDTQYF.